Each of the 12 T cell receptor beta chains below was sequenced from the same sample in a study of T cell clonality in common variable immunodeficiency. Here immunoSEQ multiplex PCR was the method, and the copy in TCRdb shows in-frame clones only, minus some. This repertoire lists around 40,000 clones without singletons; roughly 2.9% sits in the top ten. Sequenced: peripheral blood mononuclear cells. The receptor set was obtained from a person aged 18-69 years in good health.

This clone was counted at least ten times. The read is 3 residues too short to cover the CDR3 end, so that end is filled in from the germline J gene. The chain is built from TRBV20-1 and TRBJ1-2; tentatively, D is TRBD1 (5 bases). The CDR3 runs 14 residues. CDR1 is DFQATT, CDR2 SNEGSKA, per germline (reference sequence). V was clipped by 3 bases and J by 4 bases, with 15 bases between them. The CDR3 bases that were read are TGCAGTGCTAGTCCCAAAGGGGTGGCCTATGGC. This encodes CSASPKGVAYG. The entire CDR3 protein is CSASPKGVAYGYTF.

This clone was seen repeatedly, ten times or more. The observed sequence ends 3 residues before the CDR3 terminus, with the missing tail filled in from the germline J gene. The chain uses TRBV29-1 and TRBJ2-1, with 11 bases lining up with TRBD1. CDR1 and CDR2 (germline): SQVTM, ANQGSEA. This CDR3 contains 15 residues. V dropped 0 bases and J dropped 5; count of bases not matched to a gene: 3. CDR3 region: CSVEEPGQGDNEQFF. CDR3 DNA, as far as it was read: TGCAGCGTTGAAGAACCGGGACAGGGGGACAATGAG.

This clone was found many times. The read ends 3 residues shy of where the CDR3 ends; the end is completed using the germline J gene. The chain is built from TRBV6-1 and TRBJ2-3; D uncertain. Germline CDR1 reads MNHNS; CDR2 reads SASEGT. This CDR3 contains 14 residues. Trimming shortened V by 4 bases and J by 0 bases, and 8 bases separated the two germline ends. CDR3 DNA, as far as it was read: TGTGCCAGCAGTGCGGTTTGGAGCACAGATACG. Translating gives CASSAVWSTDT. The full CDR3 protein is CASSAVWSTDTQYF.

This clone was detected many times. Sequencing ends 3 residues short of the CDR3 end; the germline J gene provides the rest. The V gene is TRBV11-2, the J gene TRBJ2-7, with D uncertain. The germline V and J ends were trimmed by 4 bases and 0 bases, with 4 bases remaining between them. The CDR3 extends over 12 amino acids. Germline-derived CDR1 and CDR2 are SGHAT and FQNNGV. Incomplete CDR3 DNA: TGTGCCAGCAGCTCCGTCTCCTACGAG. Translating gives CASSSVSYE. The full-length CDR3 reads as CASSSVSYEQYF.

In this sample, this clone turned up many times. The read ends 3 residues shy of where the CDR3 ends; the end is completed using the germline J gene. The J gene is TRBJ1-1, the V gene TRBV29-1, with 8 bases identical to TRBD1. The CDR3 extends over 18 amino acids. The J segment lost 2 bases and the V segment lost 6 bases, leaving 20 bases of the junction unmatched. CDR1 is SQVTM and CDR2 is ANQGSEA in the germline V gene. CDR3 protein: CSVRPPATGAIFNTEAFF. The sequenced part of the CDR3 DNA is TGCAGCGTACGACCCCCGGCGACAGGGGCGATCTTCAACACTGAA.

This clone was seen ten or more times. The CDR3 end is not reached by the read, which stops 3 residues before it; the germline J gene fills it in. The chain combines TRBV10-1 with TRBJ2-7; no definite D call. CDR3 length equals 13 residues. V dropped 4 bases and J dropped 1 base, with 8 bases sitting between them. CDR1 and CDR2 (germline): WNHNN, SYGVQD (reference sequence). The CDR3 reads CASSGQVSYEQYF. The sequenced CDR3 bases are TGCGCCAGCAGTGGGCAGGTTTCCTACGAG.

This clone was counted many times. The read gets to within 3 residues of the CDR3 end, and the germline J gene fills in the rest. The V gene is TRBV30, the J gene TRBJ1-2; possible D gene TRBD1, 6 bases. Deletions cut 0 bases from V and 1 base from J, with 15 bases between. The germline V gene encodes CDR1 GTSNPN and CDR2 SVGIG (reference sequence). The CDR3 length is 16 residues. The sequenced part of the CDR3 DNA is TGTGCCTGGAGTGTACGTCAGGGGCATCGTAACTATGGC. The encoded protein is CAWSVRQGHRNYG. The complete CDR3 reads CAWSVRQGHRNYGYTF.

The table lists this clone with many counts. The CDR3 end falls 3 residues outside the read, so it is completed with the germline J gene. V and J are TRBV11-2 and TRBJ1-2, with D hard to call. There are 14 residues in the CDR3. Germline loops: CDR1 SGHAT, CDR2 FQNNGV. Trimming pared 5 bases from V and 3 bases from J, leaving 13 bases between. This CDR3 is CASSREMDYYGYTF. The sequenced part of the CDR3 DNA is TGTGCCAGCAGCCGGGAGATGGACTACTATGGC.

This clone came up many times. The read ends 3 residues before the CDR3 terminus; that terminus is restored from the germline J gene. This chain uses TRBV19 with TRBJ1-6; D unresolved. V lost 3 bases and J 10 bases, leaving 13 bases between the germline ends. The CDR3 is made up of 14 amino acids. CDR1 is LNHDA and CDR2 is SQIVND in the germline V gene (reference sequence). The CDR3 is CASSIFREGSPLHF. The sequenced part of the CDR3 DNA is TGTGCCAGTAGTATTTTTCGCGAAGGGTCACCC.

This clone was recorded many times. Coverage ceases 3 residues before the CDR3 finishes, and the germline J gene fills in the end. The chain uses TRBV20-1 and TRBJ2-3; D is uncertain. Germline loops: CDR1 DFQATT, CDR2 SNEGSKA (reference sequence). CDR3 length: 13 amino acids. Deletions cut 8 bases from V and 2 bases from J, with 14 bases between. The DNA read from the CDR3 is TGCAGTAGGCTCGAAGCGAACACAGATACG. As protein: CSRLEANTDT. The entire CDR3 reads CSRLEANTDTQYF.

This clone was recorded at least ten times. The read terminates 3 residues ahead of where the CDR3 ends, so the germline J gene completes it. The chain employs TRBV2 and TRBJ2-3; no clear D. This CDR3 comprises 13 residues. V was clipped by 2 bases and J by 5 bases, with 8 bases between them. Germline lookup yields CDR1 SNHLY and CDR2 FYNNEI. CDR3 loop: CASSENGLDTQYF. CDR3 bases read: TGTGCCAGCAGTGAAAACGGTTTAGATACG.

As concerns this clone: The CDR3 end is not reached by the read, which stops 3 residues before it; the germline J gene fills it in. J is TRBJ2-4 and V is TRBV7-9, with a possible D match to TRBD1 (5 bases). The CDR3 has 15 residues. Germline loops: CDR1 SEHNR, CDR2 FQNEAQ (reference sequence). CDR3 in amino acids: CASSLSSRVLYGQYF. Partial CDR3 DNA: TGTGCCAGCAGCTTATCTTCCAGGGTTCTCTATGGT.